One and the same sample provided the 28 T cell receptor beta chains below, sequenced in a study of T cell responses to AZD1222 COVID-19 vaccine. Clones were read by immunoSEQ multiplex PCR, and TCRdb kept only the in-frame ones, dropping some. The top ten hold about 5.9% of the sample, which has more than 55,000 clones, roughly nine tenths seen once. The input for sequencing was peripheral blood, taken 28 days after the second AZD1222 dose. The receptor source for this set is an adult who received the AZD1222 COVID-19 vaccine.

The chain carries TRBV28 and TRBJ1-2; a weak D match, TRBD1 (6 bases). This CDR3 is built from 12 residues. Trimming removed 5 bases from V and 4 bases from J, with 8 bases in between. The germline V gene encodes CDR1 MDHEN and CDR2 SYDVKM. CDR3 residues: CASSTGFYGYTF. DNA for the CDR3: TGTGCCAGCAGTACAGGGTTCTATGGCTACACCTTC.

J is TRBJ1-5 and V is TRBV27; D not resolved. This CDR3 has 12 amino acids. Germline loops: CDR1 MNHEY, CDR2 SMNVEV (reference sequence). Trimming removed 1 base from V and 6 bases from J, with 4 bases in between. The CDR3 bases are TGTGCCAGCAGTTTATTGGGTCAGCCCCAGCATTTT. Translating gives CASSLLGQPQHF.

Only a few counts were recorded for this clone. V and J are TRBV9 and TRBJ1-2; no reliable D call. V was pared by 0 bases and J by 2 bases, with 2 bases between. CDR1 and CDR2 (germline): SGDLS, YYNGEE. The CDR3 has 12 amino acids. Here the CDR3 DNA reads TGTGCCAGCAGCGTAGAGAACTATGGCTACACCTTC. Translated: CASSVENYGYTF. The full variable domain, with the rest looked up from reference TRBV9 and TRBJ1-2, is DSGVTQTPKHLITATGQRVTLRCSPRSGDLSVYWYQQSLDQGLQFLIQYYNGEERAKGNILERFSAQQFPDLHSELNLSSLELGDSALYFCASSVENYGYTFGSGTRLTVV.

The chain couples TRBV25-1 to TRBJ1-2, with 9 bases that match TRBD1. The ends lost 2 bases at V and 6 bases at J; junction bases unmatched: 4. The CDR3 is 14 amino acids. Germline loops: CDR1 MGHDK, CDR2 SYGVNS. CDR3 residues: CASSETGGKDGYTF. In DNA form, the CDR3 reads TGTGCCAGCAGTGAAACAGGGGGCAAGGATGGCTACACCTTC.

This clone was detected only once. The rearrangement uses TRBV23-1 and TRBJ1-2; D unclear. TRBV23-1 is an ORF, with its function uncertain. Between the trimmed V and J ends, which lost 3 bases and 0 bases, there was a span of 8 bases. The CDR3 loop spans 14 amino acids. For the CDR3, the DNA is TGCGCCAGCAGTCACTGGGAGACTAACTATGGCTACACCTTC. As protein: CASSHWETNYGYTF.

V usage is TRBV6-1 and J usage is TRBJ1-2; 9 bases agree with TRBD1. V dropped 2 bases and J dropped 9; count of bases not matched to a gene: 4. The CDR3 runs to 13 residues. Germline assignment: CDR1 MNHNS and CDR2 SASEGT. This CDR3 is CASSEHRGQSYTF. The CDR3, as DNA: TGTGCCAGCAGTGAACACAGGGGGCAGAGCTACACCTTC.

The table lists this clone with a few counts. This chain connects TRBV7-3 to TRBJ2-1; either TRBD1 or TRBD2 may supply D (5 bases each). Germline CDR1 and CDR2: SGHTA and FQGTGA. The CDR3 loop spans 14 amino acids. The V gene lost 5 bases and the J gene lost 6 bases, with 14 bases spanning the gap. As DNA, the CDR3 is TGTGCCAGCAGCCCGACCGGGACCCTCAATGAGCAGTTCTTC. Translating it yields CASSPTGTLNEQFF.

The chain joins TRBV19 to TRBJ2-7; 10 nucleotides align to TRBD1. V dropped 10 bases and J dropped 4; count of bases not matched to a gene: 7. Germline CDR1 is LNHDA and CDR2 is SQIVND (reference sequence). The CDR3 runs to 13 residues. The chain's CDR3 is CATSPGQGYEQYF. The CDR3 region has the DNA TGTGCCACTTCGCCGGGACAGGGGTACGAGCAGTACTTC.

The chain couples TRBV11-2 to TRBJ1-5; D is ambiguous. The germline V gene encodes CDR1 SGHAT and CDR2 FQNNGV. Trimming cost V 5 bases and J 0 bases, with 14 bases left between them. CDR3 length equals 16 residues. The CDR3 reads CASSHDQTYSNQPQHF. In nucleotides, the CDR3 is TGTGCCAGCAGCCATGATCAGACGTATAGCAATCAGCCCCAGCATTTT.

The chain joins TRBV19 to TRBJ2-2; D unresolved. The CDR3 spans 15 residues. V was shortened by 2 bases and J by 2 bases, with 9 bases between the two germline ends. Germline CDR1 and CDR2: LNHDA and SQIVND (reference sequence). CDR3 sequence reads: CASSIYAGNTGELFF. The CDR3 region has the DNA TGTGCCAGTAGTATATATGCAGGAAACACCGGGGAGCTGTTTTTT.

The chain combines TRBV7-9 with TRBJ2-7; no clear D. The CDR3 spans 11 residues. Trimming removed 4 bases from V and 2 bases from J, with 3 bases in between. Germline CDR1 is SEHNR and CDR2 is FQNEAQ (reference sequence). CDR3 sequence (DNA): TGTGCCAGCAGCTCTACCTACGAGCAGTACTTC. Residues: CASSSTYEQYF.

The chain is built from TRBV19 and TRBJ1-4; D call uncertain. V shed 10 bases and J shed 0 bases, with 12 bases lying between them. Looked up from germline, CDR1 is LNHDA and CDR2 is SQIVND (reference sequence). The CDR3 has 14 residues. CDR3 nucleotides: TGTGCCACCCGAACAGCCGCAACTAATGAAAAACTGTTTTTT. Translation: CATRTAATNEKLFF.

The genes are TRBV5-4 and TRBJ2-1, with TRBD2 matching 11 bases. The CDR3 consists of 15 residues. Germline-derived CDR1 and CDR2 are SGHNT and YYREEE (reference sequence). J was trimmed by 4 bases and V by 4 bases; bases with no gene match: 4. The CDR3 DNA is TGTGCCAGCAGCGCGCGGACTAGCGGGTACAATGAGCAGTTCTTC. It is translated as CASSARTSGYNEQFF.

This sequence joins TRBV5-4 and TRBJ1-1; D is unclear. Trimming removed 2 bases from V and 1 base from J, with 6 bases in between. The CDR3 runs to 13 residues. CDR1 is SGHNT, CDR2 YYREEE, per germline (reference sequence). Here the CDR3 reads CASSFQSNTEAFF. CDR3 DNA sequence: TGTGCCAGCAGCTTTCAGTCGAACACTGAAGCTTTCTTT.

The rearrangement uses TRBV10-3 and TRBJ2-7; 11 nucleotides agree with TRBD2. This CDR3 has 15 amino acids. The V segment lost 11 bases and the J segment 6 bases; nucleotides outside the gene matches: 15. Germline V CDR1 and CDR2: ENHRY, SYGVKD. CDR3 nucleotides: TGTGCCTCGAGGAATAGCGGGAGGGCCCCTGGCGAGCAGTACTTC. Translated, it gives CASRNSGRAPGEQYF.

This chain uses TRBV7-8 with TRBJ2-2; 7 bases fit TRBD1. CDR1 and CDR2 (germline): SGHVS, FQNEAQ. The CDR3 is 16 amino acids. The V segment lost 2 bases and the J segment 5 bases; nucleotides outside the gene matches: 8. The CDR3 bases are TGTGCCAGCAGCTTACTCCTGGCAGGGGGAACCGGGGAGCTGTTTTTT. It yields the protein CASSLLLAGGTGELFF.

This rearrangement joins TRBV18 to TRBJ2-1; the D is unclear. Looked up from germline, CDR1 is KGHSH and CDR2 is LQKENI. V gave up 5 bases and J gave up 5 bases, with 7 bases separating them. The CDR3 is 12 residues long. The CDR3 DNA follows: TGTGCCAGCTCATGGGTTGACAATGAGCAGTTCTTC. It codes for CASSWVDNEQFF.

The CDR3 sequence is CASSLGLAGGGNEQYF. As DNA, the CDR3 is TGTGCCAGCAGCTTAGGACTAGCGGGAGGGGGAAACGAGCAGTACTTC. The rearrangement uses TRBV7-2 and TRBJ2-7; the match to TRBD2 covers 14 bases. Germline CDR1 reads SGHTA; CDR2 reads FQGNSA. The CDR3 length is 16 residues. J gave up 5 bases and V 1 base, and 4 bases lay outside the gene matches. Using reference TRBV7-2 and TRBJ2-7 for the parts outside the CDR3, the full variable domain is GAGVSQSPSNKVTEKGKDVELRCDPISGHTALYWYRQSLGQGLEFLIYFQGNSAPDKSGLPSDRFSAERTGGSVSTLTIQRTQQEDSAVYLCASSLGLAGGGNEQYFGPGTRLTVT.

The rearrangement uses TRBV4-1 and TRBJ2-5; unclear D gene. Germline V lookup: CDR1 MGHRA, CDR2 YSYEKL. This CDR3 has 12 residues. Trimming left V 4 bases short and J 4 bases short, with 7 bases between. CDR3 in amino acids: CASSPDRETQYF. The CDR3 DNA is TGCGCCAGCAGCCCAGACCGAGAGACCCAGTACTTC.

The V gene is TRBV6-5, the J gene TRBJ2-7, with D perhaps TRBD1 (6 bases). This CDR3 has 13 amino acids. Trimming stripped 5 bases from V and 5 bases from J, with 13 bases between. Per germline, CDR1 MNHEY and CDR2 SVGAGI. The CDR3 nucleotides read TGTGCCAGCAGTCCAACCTACAGGGACGAGCAGTACTTC. This gives the protein CASSPTYRDEQYF.

The chain couples TRBV5-1 to TRBJ1-4; 9 bases fit TRBD1. V lost 3 bases to trimming and J lost 8 bases; unmatched junction nucleotides: 5. Looked up from germline, CDR1 is SGHRS and CDR2 is YFSETQ. The CDR3 covers 14 residues. The CDR3 loop reads CASSWTGEREKLFF. CDR3 sequence (DNA): TGCGCCAGCAGCTGGACAGGGGAGCGCGAAAAACTGTTTTTT.

The chain carries TRBV18 and TRBJ1-1; D gene unclear. The ends were cut back, 0 bases at V and 7 bases at J, with 9 bases in the middle. This CDR3 is 13 amino acids long. Looked up from germline, CDR1 is KGHSH and CDR2 is LQKENI. The CDR3, as DNA: TGTGCCAGCTCACCACCGTCAAGCGATGAAGCTTTCTTT. Amino acid sequence: CASSPPSSDEAFF.

V and J are TRBV7-9 and TRBJ1-1, with TRBD1 identical over 8 bases. CDR1 and CDR2 (germline): SEHNR, FQNEAQ (reference sequence). Germline trimming cut 1 base from V and 8 bases from J; bases unmatched to any gene: 9. This CDR3 is 15 amino acids long. The CDR3 loop reads CASSLGTGIIEEAFF. The CDR3, as DNA: TGTGCCAGCAGCTTAGGGACAGGGATAATTGAGGAAGCTTTCTTT.

The rearrangement joins TRBV3-1 (or the pseudogene TRBV3-2) to TRBJ1-5; D ambiguous. CDR1 LGHDT and CDR2 YNNKEL come from the germline V gene (reference sequence). Between the trimmed V and J ends, which lost 4 bases and 0 bases, there was a span of 22 bases. This CDR3 has 19 residues. Here the CDR3 DNA reads TGTGCCAGCAGCCTCGGAGGGCGAGGCAGGCGCCTTAGCAATCAGCCCCAGCATTTT. Amino acids: CASSLGGRGRRLSNQPQHF.

The V gene is TRBV3-1 (or the pseudogene TRBV3-2), the J gene TRBJ2-1; unclear D gene. The CDR3 length is 13 residues. From germline, CDR1 is LGHDT and CDR2 YNNKEL (reference sequence). Trimming removed 3 bases from V and 7 bases from J, with 10 bases in between. This CDR3 is CASSQARANEQFF. For the CDR3, the DNA is TGTGCCAGCAGCCAGGCCCGAGCGAATGAGCAGTTCTTC.

The chain uses TRBV28 and TRBJ2-2, with a weak D call TRBD2 (5 bases). The germline V and J ends were trimmed by 6 bases and 5 bases, with 13 bases remaining between them. The CDR3 has 14 residues. CDR1 is MDHEN, CDR2 SYDVKM, per germline. The CDR3 nucleotides read TGTGCCAGCAGACAACCGGGAAAGACCGGGGAGCTGTTTTTT. This encodes CASRQPGKTGELFF.

V is TRBV3-1 (or the pseudogene TRBV3-2) and J is TRBJ1-3; TRBD1 matches at 8 bases. CDR3 length equals 14 residues. Germline V gene lookup returns CDR1 LGHDT and CDR2 YNNKEL (reference sequence). The V and J ends lost 5 bases and 2 bases, in that order; junction bases with no gene match: 2. The CDR3 reads CASSSQGAGNTIYF. For the CDR3, the DNA is TGTGCCAGCAGCTCACAGGGGGCTGGAAACACCATATATTTT.

The chain has TRBV30 and TRBJ2-1; 9 nucleotides line up with TRBD1. V was clipped by 6 bases and J by 2 bases; unmatched bases: 2. From germline, CDR1 is GTSNPN and CDR2 SVGIG (reference sequence). This CDR3 has 13 residues. CDR3 sequence: CACHRGPYNEQFF. The CDR3 DNA reads as TGTGCCTGCCACAGGGGGCCCTACAATGAGCAGTTCTTC.